Reported below is one TCR beta chain. Assay used: immunoSEQ multiplex PCR; TCRdb lists only in-frame clones, some missing. The sample lists approximately 50,000 clones; around 95% were seen once. The entry originates in a study of control samples from healthy donors and cancer patients. The germline CDR1 and CDR2 sequences are SGHTS and YDEGEE. The germline V and J ends were trimmed by 4 bases and 0 bases, with 19 bases remaining between them. The CDR3 covers 18 residues. The TCR sequence derives from a man aged 30 to 45 in good health. Sequences were obtained from blood. The chain joins TRBV5-8 to TRBJ1-4; D is ambiguous. The DNA for the CDR3 is TGTGCCAGCAGCCTTGGTTTGCCGCAGGTGGCAACTAATGAAAAACTGTTTTTT. This encodes CASSLGLPQVATNEKLFF.